The clone carrying this T cell receptor (beta chain) was observed a handful of times. Its antigen remains unidentified. The data were produced by immunoSEQ multiplex PCR, yet TCRdb's version contains in-frame clones alone and is incomplete. The sample consists of more than 5,000 clones, over 15% of them appearing once. These data are taken from a study of sequential checkpoint blockade in melanoma. Study-level background: After both sequences, patients received maintenance nivolumab. 85 to 95 pretreatment tumor DNA samples were TCRβ immunosequenced. After nivolumab or ipilimumab alone, around 24 patients had week-13 rebiopsies. General study findings and limits: PD-L1 staining and CD8+ counts, not mutational load, tracked tumor T-cell clonality.

The CDR3 runs to 18 residues. Germline assignment: CDR1 MNHGY and CDR2 SAAAGT. V shed 3 bases and J 5 bases; nucleotides not matched to a gene: 10. Treatment specified: randomized to nivolumab then ipilimumab (arm A) or the reverse (arm B). This sequence was found in a human donor with melanoma. The chain combines TRBV6-8 with TRBJ2-1; TRBD2 matches 13 bases. The sample in question was tumor tissue (inferred from file names), obtained from a patient given nivolumab and ipilimumab in sequence. The CDR3 region is CASSYSTSGGYFNNEQFF. The DNA of the CDR3 is TGTGCCAGCAGTTATTCGACTAGCGGGGGGTACTTTAACAATGAGCAGTTCTTC.